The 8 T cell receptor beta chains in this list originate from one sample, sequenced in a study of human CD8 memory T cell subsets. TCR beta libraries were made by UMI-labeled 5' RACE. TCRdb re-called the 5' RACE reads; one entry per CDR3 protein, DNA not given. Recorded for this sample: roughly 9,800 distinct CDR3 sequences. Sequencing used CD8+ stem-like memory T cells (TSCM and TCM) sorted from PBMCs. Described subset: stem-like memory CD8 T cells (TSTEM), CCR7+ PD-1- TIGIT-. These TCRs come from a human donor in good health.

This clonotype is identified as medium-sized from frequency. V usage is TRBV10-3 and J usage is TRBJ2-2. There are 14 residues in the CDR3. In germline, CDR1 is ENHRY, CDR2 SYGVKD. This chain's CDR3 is CAISDRGNTGELFF.

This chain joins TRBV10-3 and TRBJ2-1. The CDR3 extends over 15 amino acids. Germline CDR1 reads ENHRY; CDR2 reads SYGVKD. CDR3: CAISDLSSSYNEQFF.

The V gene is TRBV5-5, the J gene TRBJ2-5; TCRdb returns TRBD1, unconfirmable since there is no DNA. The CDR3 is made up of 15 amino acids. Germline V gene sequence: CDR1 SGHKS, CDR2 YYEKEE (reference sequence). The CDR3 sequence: CASQYGGGLQETQYF.

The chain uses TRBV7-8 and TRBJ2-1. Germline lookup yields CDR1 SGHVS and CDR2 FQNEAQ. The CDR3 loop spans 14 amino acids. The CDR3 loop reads CASSEGEVNNEQFF. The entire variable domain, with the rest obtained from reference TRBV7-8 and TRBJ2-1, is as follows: GAGVSQSPRYKVAKRGQDVALRCDPISGHVSLFWYQQALGQGPEFLTYFQNEAQLDKSGLPSDRFFAERPEGSVSTLKIQRTQQEDSAVYLCASSEGEVNNEQFFGPGTRLTVL.

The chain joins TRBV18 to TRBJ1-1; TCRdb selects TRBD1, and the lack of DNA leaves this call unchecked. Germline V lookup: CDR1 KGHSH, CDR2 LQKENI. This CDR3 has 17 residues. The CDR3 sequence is CASSPVARAEKGTEAFF.

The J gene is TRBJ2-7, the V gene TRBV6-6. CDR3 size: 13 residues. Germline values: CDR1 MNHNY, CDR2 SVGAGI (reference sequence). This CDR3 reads CASSSTHVGEQYF.

This CDR3 reads CASSQDWGKQETQYF. This rearrangement joins TRBV4-3 to TRBJ2-5; the TRBD1 assignment by TCRdb is unverifiable without DNA. The germline V gene has CDR1 LGHNA and CDR2 YSLEER. This CDR3 has 15 amino acids.

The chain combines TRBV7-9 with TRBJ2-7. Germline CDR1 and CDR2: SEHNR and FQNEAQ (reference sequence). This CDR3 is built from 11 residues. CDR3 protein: CASSFTAEQYF.